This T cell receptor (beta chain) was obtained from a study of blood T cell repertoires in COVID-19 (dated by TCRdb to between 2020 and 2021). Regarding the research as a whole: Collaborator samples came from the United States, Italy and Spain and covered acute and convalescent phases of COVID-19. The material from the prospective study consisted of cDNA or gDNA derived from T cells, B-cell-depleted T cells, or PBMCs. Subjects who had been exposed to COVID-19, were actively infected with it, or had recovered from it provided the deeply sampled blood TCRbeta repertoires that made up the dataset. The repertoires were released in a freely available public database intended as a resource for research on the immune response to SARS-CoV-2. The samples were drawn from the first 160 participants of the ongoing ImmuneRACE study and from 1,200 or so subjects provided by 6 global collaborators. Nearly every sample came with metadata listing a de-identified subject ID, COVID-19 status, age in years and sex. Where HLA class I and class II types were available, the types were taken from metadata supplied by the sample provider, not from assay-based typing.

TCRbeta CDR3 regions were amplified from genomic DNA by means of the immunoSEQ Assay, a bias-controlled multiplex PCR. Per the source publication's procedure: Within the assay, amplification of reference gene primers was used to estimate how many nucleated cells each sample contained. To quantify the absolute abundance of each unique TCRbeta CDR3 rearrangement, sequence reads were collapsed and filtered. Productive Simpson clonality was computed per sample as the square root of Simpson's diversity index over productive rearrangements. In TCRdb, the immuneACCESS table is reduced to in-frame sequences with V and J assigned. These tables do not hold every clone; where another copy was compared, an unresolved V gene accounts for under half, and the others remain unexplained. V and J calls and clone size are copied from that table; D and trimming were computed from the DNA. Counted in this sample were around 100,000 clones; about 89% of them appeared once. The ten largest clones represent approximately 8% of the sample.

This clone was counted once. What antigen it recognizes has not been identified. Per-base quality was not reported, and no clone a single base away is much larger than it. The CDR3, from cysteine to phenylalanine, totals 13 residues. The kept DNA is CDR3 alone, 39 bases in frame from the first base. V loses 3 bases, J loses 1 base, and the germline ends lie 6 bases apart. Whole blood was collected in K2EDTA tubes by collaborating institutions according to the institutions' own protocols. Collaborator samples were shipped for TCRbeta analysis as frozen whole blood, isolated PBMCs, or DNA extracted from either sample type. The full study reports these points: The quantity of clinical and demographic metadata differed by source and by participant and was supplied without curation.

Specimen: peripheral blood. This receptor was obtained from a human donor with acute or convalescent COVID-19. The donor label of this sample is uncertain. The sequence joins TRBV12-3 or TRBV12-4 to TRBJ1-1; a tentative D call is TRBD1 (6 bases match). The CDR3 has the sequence CASSLGANTEAFF. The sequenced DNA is TGTGCCAGCAGTTTGGGGGCGAACACTGAAGCTTTCTTT.